This T cell receptor beta chain is from a study of blood T cell repertoires in COVID-19. Study-wide context: Sources were T cells, B-cell-depleted T cells, or PBMCs; the material itself was cDNA or gDNA.

Enrollment of patients from Seattle took place during active infection, with longitudinal follow-up. TCRdb keeps only in-frame clones here, not all; method: immunoSEQ multiplex PCR. The sample comprises 180,000 or so clones, about four fifths of which are singletons, and approximately 10% rests with the top ten. Germline V gene sequence: CDR1 LNHDA, CDR2 SQIVND (reference sequence). The CDR3 is 16 residues long. With 6 bases clipped from V and 0 bases from J, the junction kept 7 bases outside the gene matches. Sequencing used peripheral blood. The sequence was obtained from a middle-aged woman with COVID-19, enrolled during active disease. The gene calls are TRBV19 and TRBJ2-1, with 8 bases fitting TRBD2. The CDR3: CASRGLAPSSYNEQFF. In DNA, the CDR3 is TGTGCCAGTAGAGGACTAGCACCGAGCTCCTACAATGAGCAGTTCTTC.